Listed here are 10 T cell receptor beta chains from one sample, sequenced in a study of technical replicates of blood from a handful of donors (dated by TCRdb to 2016 to 2017). Receptor amplification or capture employed the immunoSEQ multiplex PCR assay. The immuneACCESS repertoire file appears here via TCRdb, limited to in-frame rearrangements. These files lack a portion of the clones; in checked studies, under half of the deficit traces to unresolved V genes, and the cause of the others is not known. For this sample there are about 50,000 clones; 95% to 97% appear just once. The top ten hold 0.3% to 0.4% of the sample. Source material: T cells isolated from PBMCs. The receptors were sampled from a human donor in good health.

The chain links TRBV5-1 to TRBJ2-1; D gene unclear. V was shortened by 1 base and J by 0 bases, with 11 bases between the two germline ends. This CDR3 spans 16 amino acids. Germline V CDR1 and CDR2: SGHRS, YFSETQ. The CDR3 loop reads CASSLISLSSYNEQFF. The CDR3, as DNA: TGCGCCAGCAGCTTGATATCTTTGAGCTCCTACAATGAGCAGTTCTTC.

The chain couples TRBV27 to TRBJ2-3; D might be TRBD1 (6 bases). CDR3 size: 14 residues. Germline V gene lookup returns CDR1 MNHEY and CDR2 SMNVEV (reference sequence). V lost 6 bases and J lost 4, with 14 bases in between. The chain's CDR3 is CASRLRGYADTQYF. The CDR3, as DNA: TGTGCCAGCAGACTCAGGGGTTACGCAGATACGCAGTATTTT.

The V and J genes are TRBV5-1 and TRBJ1-2, with 11 nucleotides matching TRBD1. V dropped 4 bases and J dropped 2; count of bases not matched to a gene: 4. The germline V gene encodes CDR1 SGHRS and CDR2 YFSETQ. The CDR3 is 15 amino acids. This CDR3 reads CASSIGQGANYGYTF. The CDR3 DNA follows: TGCGCCAGCAGCATCGGACAGGGGGCGAACTATGGCTACACCTTC.

This clone came up once. The gene calls are TRBV11-2 and TRBJ1-2; D call uncertain. Germline V CDR1 and CDR2: SGHAT, FQNNGV. The germline V and J ends were trimmed by 0 bases and 3 bases, with 8 bases remaining between them. This CDR3 is built from 14 residues. In nucleotides, the CDR3 is TGTGCCAGCAGCTTAGATGTAACAGACTATGGCTACACCTTC. This codes for CASSLDVTDYGYTF.

The chain is built from TRBV2 and TRBJ1-4; 7 bases line up with TRBD1. Germline-derived CDR1 and CDR2 are SNHLY and FYNNEI. This CDR3 has 13 residues. V was clipped by 4 bases and J by 14 bases; unmatched bases: 10. This CDR3 is CASSVGETGKLFF. CDR3 bases: TGTGCCAGCAGTGTTGGTGAGACAGGGAAGCTGTTTTTT. Based on the CDR3 plus reference TRBV2 and TRBJ1-4, the full variable domain is EPEVTQTPSHQVTQMGQEVILRCVPISNHLYFYWYRQILGQKVEFLVSFYNNEISEKSEIFDDQFSVERPDGSNFTLKIRSTKLEDSAMYFCASSVGETGKLFFGSGTQLSVL.

The chain links TRBV5-5 to TRBJ1-2; 8 nucleotides agree with TRBD1. There are 14 residues in the CDR3. The V segment lost 3 bases and the J segment 8 bases; nucleotides outside the gene matches: 9. Germline V gene sequence: CDR1 SGHKS, CDR2 YYEKEE (reference sequence). CDR3 coding DNA: TGTGCCAGCAGCTATGGGCAGGGGGCAAAAGGCTACACCTTC. It codes for CASSYGQGAKGYTF.

The DNA of the CDR3 is TGTGCCAGCAGTTCCCCGGGACTAGCGGAGAATGAGCAGTTCTTC. Residues: CASSSPGLAENEQFF. V is TRBV28 and J is TRBJ2-1; TRBD2 matches 11 bases. CDR1 is MDHEN, CDR2 SYDVKM, per germline. The CDR3 has 15 residues. V trimming: 4 bases; J trimming: 7 bases; junction bases outside the gene matches: 6.

This clone was detected only once. The genes are TRBV5-1 and TRBJ2-1; D uncertain. Trimming removed 9 bases from V and 0 bases from J, with 16 bases in between. This CDR3 is 15 amino acids long. The germline V gene has CDR1 SGHRS and CDR2 YFSETQ. The CDR3 DNA is TGCGCCACCCAGTCTGGCGGAAGCTCCTACAATGAGCAGTTCTTC. Protein sequence: CATQSGGSSYNEQFF. Based on the CDR3 plus reference TRBV5-1 and TRBJ2-1, the full variable domain is KAGVTQTPRYLIKTRGQQVTLSCSPISGHRSVSWYQQTPGQGLQFLFEYFSETQRNKGNFPGRFSGRQFSNSRSEMNVSTLELGDSALYLCATQSGGSSYNEQFFGPGTRLTVL.

This clone is a singleton in its sample. Here the CDR3 DNA reads TGCGCCAGCAGCATGACAGGGCTCGGGGAGCTGTTTTTT. Residues: CASSMTGLGELFF. This chain joins TRBV5-1 and TRBJ2-2; 7 bases map to TRBD1. CDR1 and CDR2 from the germline V gene are SGHRS and YFSETQ. Trimming cost V 4 bases and J 7 bases; bases outside gene matches: 4. The CDR3 is 13 residues long.

This chain uses TRBV16 with TRBJ1-1; D not certain. The CDR3 extends over 15 amino acids. Trimming left V 0 bases short and J 11 bases short, with 19 bases between. Germline CDR1 reads KGHSY; CDR2 reads FQNENV. The CDR3 loop is CASSQSRGTNEMAFF. The CDR3 DNA reads as TGTGCCAGCAGCCAATCGAGAGGTACTAACGAAATGGCTTTCTTT. Full variable domain (outside the CDR3, taken from reference TRBV16 and TRBJ1-1): GEEVAQTPKHLVRGEGQKAKLYCAPIKGHSYVFWYQQVLKNEFKFLISFQNENVFDETGMPKERFSAKCLPNSPCSLEIQATKLEDSAVYFCASSQSRGTNEMAFFGQGTRLTVV.